A single sample is the source of the 30 T cell receptor beta chains below, sequenced in a study of shared clonotypes between healthy human individuals (TCRdb year 2020). The library relied on the immunoSEQ multiplex PCR assay. Held by TCRdb, this immuneACCESS table contains in-frame sequences only and omits some clones. Under half of the omission traces to an unresolved V gene where checked; the cause of the rest is unknown. The sample table records 1.6 million or so clones; about 98.5% of these occur just once. Of the sample, 0.3% to 0.45% falls within the top ten clones. The sequencing input was naive CD4+ T cells sorted from blood. According to the study, the label for this sample's cell subset or site signals: CD45RA+ positively selected. Source of these receptors: a man between 25 and 39 years old in good health.

The chain combines TRBV29-1 with TRBJ1-1; 8 nucleotides match TRBD1. V was clipped by 4 bases and J by 1 base; unmatched bases: 5. The CDR3 is 14 amino acids. Germline V CDR1 and CDR2: SQVTM, ANQGSEA. The CDR3 nucleotides are TGCAGCGTTGTCGTCAGGGGGCCGAACACTGAAGCTTTCTTT. This gives the protein CSVVVRGPNTEAFF. Drawing the rest from reference TRBV29-1 and TRBJ1-1, the complete variable domain is SAVISQKPSRDICQRGTSLTIQCQVDSQVTMMFWYRQQPGQSLTLIATANQGSEATYESGFVIDKFPISRPNLTFSTLTVSNMSPEDSSIYLCSVVVRGPNTEAFFGQGTRLTVV.

The rearrangement links TRBV5-1 to TRBJ2-1; possible D gene TRBD1, 6 bases. This CDR3 has 16 amino acids. The ends were cut back, 0 bases at V and 10 bases at J, with 20 bases in the middle. Germline V gives CDR1 SGHRS, CDR2 YFSETQ. Here the CDR3 reads CASSLGRTAFPQEQFF. CDR3 in DNA: TGCGCCAGCAGCTTGGGACGGACAGCCTTCCCCCAGGAGCAGTTCTTC.

This clone was found once. The chain carries TRBV9 and TRBJ2-1; D perhaps matches TRBD2 (5 bases). The CDR3 has 15 amino acids. The V gene's germline CDR1 is SGDLS and CDR2 YYNGEE. The V end was cut by 1 base, the J end by 1 base, with 9 bases between. CDR3 residues: CASSVSGRSYNEQFF. The CDR3 DNA follows: TGTGCCAGCAGCGTAAGTGGGAGATCCTACAATGAGCAGTTCTTC. Supplemented by reference TRBV9 and TRBJ2-1, the full variable domain reads DSGVTQTPKHLITATGQRVTLRCSPRSGDLSVYWYQQSLDQGLQFLIQYYNGEERAKGNILERFSAQQFPDLHSELNLSSLELGDSALYFCASSVSGRSYNEQFFGPGTRLTVL.

The rearrangement uses TRBV5-1 and TRBJ2-5; D possibly matches TRBD1 or TRBD2 (5 bases each). The V end was cut by 4 bases, the J end by 4 bases, with 26 bases between. Germline CDR1 reads SGHRS; CDR2 reads YFSETQ. This CDR3 has 18 residues. As DNA, the CDR3 is TGCGCCAGCAGCCCAAGGGGTGCCGGGATCGAAAGCCGAGAGACCCAGTACTTC. Amino acids: CASSPRGAGIESRETQYF.

The chain links TRBV18 to TRBJ1-2; TRBD1 agrees at 7 bases. With 1 base clipped from V and 8 bases from J, the junction kept 7 bases outside the gene matches. This CDR3 is 14 amino acids long. In germline, CDR1 is KGHSH, CDR2 LQKENI. This CDR3 is CASSPLEGAGGYTF. CDR3 nucleotide sequence: TGTGCCAGCTCACCACTCGAGGGGGCGGGAGGCTACACCTTC.

This clone was seen a single time. Other DNA variants within this sample encode the same CDR3. This rearrangement joins TRBV11-3 to TRBJ2-1; possibly TRBD1 for D (6 bases). V lost 5 bases and J lost 4, with 9 bases in between. Per the germline V gene, CDR1 is SGHNT and CDR2 is YENEEA. The CDR3 is 13 amino acids. CDR3 loop: CASSPGTYNEQFF. The CDR3 DNA sequence: TGTGCCAGCAGCCCAGGGACATACAATGAGCAGTTCTTC.

The chain employs TRBV28 and TRBJ2-2, with D possibly being TRBD1 or TRBD2 (5 bases each). Germline assignment: CDR1 MDHEN and CDR2 SYDVKM. The V gene lost 5 bases and the J gene lost 10 bases, with 14 bases spanning the gap. The CDR3 is 13 amino acids. For the CDR3, the DNA is TGTGCCAGCAGTGGCCGGGGCAGCAAGGAGCTGTTTTTT. Its translation: CASSGRGSKELFF.

The chain is built from TRBV28 and TRBJ2-5; D not resolved. CDR3 size: 14 residues. V dropped 5 bases and J dropped 2 bases, with 12 bases sitting between them. Per germline, CDR1 MDHEN and CDR2 SYDVKM. The DNA of the CDR3 is TGTGCCAGCAGTGTTCCCGACTCACAAGAGACCCAGTACTTC. It encodes CASSVPDSQETQYF.

This sequence joins TRBV27 and TRBJ2-1; 8 bases fit TRBD2. The length of the CDR3 is 15 residues. V lost 5 bases to trimming and J lost 9 bases; unmatched junction nucleotides: 12. Germline loops: CDR1 MNHEY, CDR2 SMNVEV (reference sequence). The CDR3 DNA sequence: TGTGCCAGCAGTCAACTAGCGGTAGCCCAAGGTGAGCAGTTCTTC. This gives the protein CASSQLAVAQGEQFF.

This rearrangement joins TRBV18 to TRBJ2-6, with D maybe TRBD2 (5 bases). The CDR3 is made up of 18 amino acids. The germline V and J ends were trimmed by 7 bases and 0 bases, with 19 bases remaining between them. Germline loops: CDR1 KGHSH, CDR2 LQKENI. The CDR3 coding sequence is TGTGCCAGCTTATCACGGCTAGCCCGACTCTCTGGGGCCAACGTCCTGACTTTC. Translated, it gives CASLSRLARLSGANVLTF.

The chain carries TRBV11-2 and TRBJ2-1; the D call may be TRBD1 or TRBD2 (7 bases each). V shed 5 bases and J shed 4 bases, with 18 bases lying between them. Germline values: CDR1 SGHAT, CDR2 FQNNGV. The CDR3 has 16 amino acids. This chain's CDR3 is CASSPGGGRTYNEQFF. The CDR3 DNA reads TGTGCCAGCAGCCCAGGGGGGGGCAGGACTTACAATGAGCAGTTCTTC.

The V call is TRBV7-9, the J call TRBJ1-5; D might be TRBD1 (6 bases). The CDR3 spans 16 residues. Germline values: CDR1 SEHNR, CDR2 FQNEAQ (reference sequence). V gave up 3 bases and J gave up 3 bases, with 15 bases separating them. CDR3 region: CASSFYRDGHNQPQHF. CDR3 nucleotides: TGTGCCAGCAGCTTCTACAGGGATGGGCACAATCAGCCCCAGCATTTT.

The V gene is TRBV6-4, the J gene TRBJ2-1, with 13 bases that match TRBD2. Trimming at V came to 3 bases and at J to 3 bases, leaving 11 bases not matched to a gene. In germline, CDR1 is MRHNA, CDR2 SNTAGT. This CDR3 is 19 amino acids long. CDR3 loop: CASSEMGLAGSTLYNEQFF. As DNA, the CDR3 is TGTGCCAGCAGTGAGATGGGACTAGCGGGGTCGACCCTCTACAATGAGCAGTTCTTC.

V is TRBV4-1 and J is TRBJ2-1; 9 nucleotides line up with TRBD2. CDR1 is MGHRA, CDR2 YSYEKL, per germline. The CDR3 spans 15 residues. V was pared by 0 bases and J by 8 bases, with 5 bases of the junction left unmatched. CDR3 sequence: CASSQDPSGNYEQFF. CDR3 nucleotide sequence: TGCGCCAGCAGCCAAGATCCTAGCGGGAACTATGAGCAGTTCTTC.

V and J are TRBV28 and TRBJ2-1, with D perhaps TRBD1 or TRBD2 (5 bases each). The germline V gene encodes CDR1 MDHEN and CDR2 SYDVKM. This CDR3 spans 15 amino acids. Trimming pared 0 bases from V and 7 bases from J, leaving 13 bases between. The CDR3 reads CASSLWGEGENEQFF. CDR3 DNA: TGTGCCAGCAGTTTATGGGGGGAAGGGGAGAATGAGCAGTTCTTC.

The chain employs TRBV25-1 and TRBJ2-1; 7 bases match TRBD2. This CDR3 has 12 amino acids. Germline loops: CDR1 MGHDK, CDR2 SYGVNS. J gave up 10 bases and V 4 bases, and 4 bases lay outside the gene matches. CDR3 protein: CASSARAGEQFF. The CDR3 coding sequence is TGTGCCAGCAGTGCACGAGCGGGGGAGCAGTTCTTC.

The chain employs TRBV11-2 and TRBJ2-2, with a weak D call TRBD1 (6 bases). The CDR3 is made up of 16 amino acids. V was trimmed by 7 bases and J by 0 bases, leaving 15 bases between them. CDR1 SGHAT and CDR2 FQNNGV come from the germline V gene. The CDR3 is CASTRGTGPNTGELFF. The CDR3 DNA reads as TGTGCCAGCACCCGGGGTACAGGGCCGAACACCGGGGAGCTGTTTTTT.

The chain uses TRBV29-1 and TRBJ1-4; no firm D call. CDR3 length: 13 residues. The ends were cut back, 1 base at V and 0 bases at J, with 3 bases in the middle. Germline V lookup: CDR1 SQVTM, CDR2 ANQGSEA. The DNA of the CDR3 is TGCAGCGTTGAAGGTGCAACTAATGAAAAACTGTTTTTT. Amino acid sequence: CSVEGATNEKLFF.

The V gene is TRBV18, the J gene TRBJ2-3, with TRBD1 matching over 8 bases. CDR1 is KGHSH, CDR2 LQKENI, per germline. This CDR3 is 16 amino acids long. With 0 bases clipped from V and 6 bases from J, the junction kept 8 bases outside the gene matches. This chain's CDR3 is CASSPPDRTGRDTQYF. CDR3 coding DNA: TGTGCCAGCTCACCACCCGATCGGACAGGGAGGGATACGCAGTATTTT. Together with reference TRBV18 and TRBJ2-3, the CDR3 gives the full variable domain: NAGVMQNPRHLVRRRGQEARLRCSPMKGHSHVYWYRQLPEEGLKFMVYLQKENIIDESGMPKERFSAEFPKEGPSILRIQQVVRGDSAAYFCASSPPDRTGRDTQYFGPGTRLTVL.

On this clone itself: Other DNA sequences in this sample translate to the same CDR3. V usage is TRBV5-1 and J usage is TRBJ2-1, with D unresolved. The length of the CDR3 is 16 residues. Germline V lookup: CDR1 SGHRS, CDR2 YFSETQ. Trimming took 0 bases from V and 0 from J, leaving 10 bases between them. CDR3 DNA: TGCGCCAGCAGCTTGGGGGGTTCCAGCTCCTACAATGAGCAGTTCTTC. Its translation is CASSLGGSSSYNEQFF.

The chain has TRBV11-2 and TRBJ2-5; TRBD1 might be the D (7 bases). The V end was cut by 8 bases, the J end by 2 bases, with 21 bases between. The germline CDR1 and CDR2 sequences are SGHAT and FQNNGV. This CDR3 has 16 residues. The CDR3 DNA reads TGTGCCAGCGGACTACAGGGGCACACCTTACAAGAGACCCAGTACTTC. Encoded protein: CASGLQGHTLQETQYF.

Of note for this clone: Other DNA sequences within the sample encode an identical CDR3. CDR3 sequence: CASSLGVLYGYTF. As DNA, the CDR3 is TGTGCCAGCAGCCTAGGGGTTCTCTATGGCTACACCTTC. The chain recombines TRBV28 with TRBJ1-2; D might be TRBD1 (5 bases). This CDR3 has 13 residues. Germline values: CDR1 MDHEN, CDR2 SYDVKM. V gave up 6 bases and J gave up 4 bases, with 12 bases separating them.

The rearrangement links TRBV4-2 to TRBJ2-2; weak D call: TRBD2 (6 bases). The CDR3 extends over 17 amino acids. CDR1 is LGHNA, CDR2 YNFKEQ, per germline. V dropped 1 base and J dropped 5 bases, with 17 bases sitting between them. DNA for the CDR3: TGTGCCAGCAGCCAAGTTGGGGGGACTTATGGGACCGGGGAGCTGTTTTTT. It translates to CASSQVGGTYGTGELFF.

The chain employs TRBV5-4 and TRBJ2-7; TRBD1 matches 10 bases. Looked up from germline, CDR1 is SGHNT and CDR2 is YYREEE (reference sequence). The CDR3 totals 15 residues. The V and J ends lost 2 bases and 5 bases, in that order; junction bases with no gene match: 7. The CDR3 loop reads CASSLRQGAGHEQYF. The CDR3 coding sequence is TGTGCCAGCAGCTTACGACAGGGGGCTGGCCACGAGCAGTACTTC.

A word on this clone: The same CDR3 also results from other DNA sequences found in this sample. V gene TRBV28 combines with J gene TRBJ1-5, with D possibly TRBD1 on 5 matching bases. The CDR3 has 13 residues. CDR1 MDHEN and CDR2 SYDVKM come from the germline V gene. The ends were cut back, 2 bases at V and 7 bases at J, with 9 bases in the middle. CDR3 sequence reads: CASSLIGDQPQHF. The CDR3, as DNA: TGTGCCAGCAGTTTAATTGGGGACCAGCCCCAGCATTTT.

The chain has TRBV6-6 and TRBJ2-2; 7 bases are a match to TRBD2. Germline-derived CDR1 and CDR2 are MNHNY and SVGAGI (reference sequence). CDR3 length: 16 amino acids. With 2 bases clipped from V and 5 bases from J, the junction kept 8 bases outside the gene matches. The DNA for the CDR3 is TGTGCCAGCAGTTACCGGGCGGGAGACGGTACCGGGGAGCTGTTTTTT. This translates into CASSYRAGDGTGELFF.

This CDR3 is CASSLTHRKLSYGYTF. CDR3 in DNA: TGTGCCAGCAGTTTAACCCACAGGAAATTGAGCTATGGCTACACCTTC. The chain combines TRBV28 with TRBJ1-2; the D gene is possibly TRBD1 (5 bases). Germline V CDR1 and CDR2: MDHEN, SYDVKM. The CDR3 runs 16 residues. V shed 2 bases and J shed 4 bases, with 17 bases lying between them.

The chain carries TRBV4-1 and TRBJ1-4, with D possibly matching TRBD1 (5 bases). V shed 2 bases and J shed 0 bases, with 10 bases lying between them. The CDR3 consists of 16 residues. From germline, CDR1 is MGHRA and CDR2 YSYEKL. CDR3 amino acids: CASSQRDSATNEKLFF. Here the CDR3 DNA reads TGCGCCAGCAGCCAACGCGACAGTGCAACTAATGAAAAACTGTTTTTT.

The sample holds one count of this clone. The chain has TRBV6-1 and TRBJ1-4; possibly TRBD1 for D (5 bases). The V end was cut by 10 bases, the J end by 2 bases, with 14 bases between. The CDR3 length is 14 residues. Per germline, CDR1 MNHNS and CDR2 SASEGT. CDR3 sequence: CATEGSATNEKLFF. The CDR3 DNA reads as TGTGCCACCGAGGGGTCAGCCACTAATGAAAAACTGTTTTTT.

Note on this clone: Other nucleotide sequences in the sample specify the same CDR3. This rearrangement joins TRBV9 to TRBJ2-2; perhaps D is TRBD1 or TRBD2 (5 bases each). V was pared by 0 bases and J by 6 bases, with 6 bases between. This CDR3 spans 13 amino acids. Looked up from germline, CDR1 is SGDLS and CDR2 is YYNGEE. The CDR3 region is CASSVVGAGELFF. CDR3 DNA sequence: TGTGCCAGCAGCGTAGTGGGGGCCGGGGAGCTGTTTTTT.